This T cell receptor (beta chain) stems from a study of radiation and T cells in renal cell carcinoma. The protocol was immunoSEQ multiplex PCR, while the TCRdb copy is restricted to in-frame clones and leaves out a portion. The data hold 140,000 to 150,000 clones, with 75% to 90% observed a single time. Of note for this clone: No antigen is known for it.

The time point denotes: blood 4 weeks post-SBRT, at nephrectomy. Described treatment: 15 Gy SBRT to primary tumor, nephrectomy 4 weeks later. Nephrectomy followed 15 Gy stereotactic body radiation by 4 weeks. Radiation-treated patients gave blood at baseline, week 2 and week 4. The tumor was a clear cell renal cell carcinoma. The germline V gene encodes CDR1 SNHLY and CDR2 FYNNEI. With 6 bases clipped from V and 5 bases from J, the junction kept 4 bases outside the gene matches. This CDR3 is built from 14 residues. General observations from the study: From baseline, blood top tumor clonotypes peaked at 2 weeks post-radiation.

This chain connects TRBV2 to TRBJ1-5; 10 positions match TRBD1. Material: blood, obtained from a patient whose treatment included radiotherapy and nephrectomy. This TCR was sampled from a woman between 50 and 59 years old with renal cell carcinoma. The CDR3 DNA sequence: TGTGCCAGCAGCGCCGGGACAGGGGATCAGCCCCAGCATTTT. Translating gives CASSAGTGDQPQHF.